These 27 T cell receptor beta chains share one sample of origin, sequenced in a study of blood T cell repertoires in COVID-19. Method: immunoSEQ multiplex PCR; TCRdb's copy keeps in-frame clones and lacks some. This table has 100,000 to 150,000 clones, around 89% appearing once. The sample consisted of peripheral blood. Receptors were obtained from a man in his sixties or seventies with active COVID-19.

With respect to this clone: The junction departs from germline at one end; a sequencing error may be responsible. The chain couples TRBV7-7 to TRBJ1-1; TRBD1 might be the D (5 bases). Looked up from germline, CDR1 is SSHAT and CDR2 is FNYEAQ (reference sequence). This CDR3 contains 13 residues. The CDR3 protein is CASSLGEGSEAFF. In DNA, the CDR3 is TGTGCTAGCAGCTTAGGGGAGGGTTCAGAAGCTTTCTTT.

The chain links TRBV6-5 to TRBJ2-1, with 8 bases identical to TRBD2. Looked up from germline, CDR1 is MNHEY and CDR2 is SVGAGI. The CDR3 sequence is 15 residues long. With V trimmed by 6 bases and J by 7 bases, 11 bases remained unmatched. CDR3 protein: CASRENRAGVNEQFF. CDR3 sequence (DNA): TGTGCCAGCAGAGAGAACCGAGCGGGAGTTAATGAGCAGTTCTTC.

V and J are TRBV14 and TRBJ2-7, with 7 bases matching TRBD2. The V segment lost 4 bases and the J segment 2 bases; nucleotides outside the gene matches: 2. The CDR3 has 13 residues. The germline CDR1 and CDR2 sequences are SGHDN and FVKESK. In DNA, the CDR3 is TGTGCCAGCAGCCGCGGACTAGCCTACGAGCAGTACTTC. As protein: CASSRGLAYEQYF.

Many counts were recorded for this clone. The chain has TRBV21-1 and TRBJ2-7; no check of the table's D call, TRBD2, against the DNA was made. TRBV21-1 is designated a pseudogene. There are 19 residues in the CDR3. Here the CDR3 DNA reads TGTGCCAGCAGCACGATGGGGGGATTTCGCTATTACAGCTCCTACGAGCAGTACTTC. Protein product: CASSTMGGFRYYSSYEQYF.

This sequence joins TRBV6-2 or TRBV6-3 and TRBJ1-4; 7 bases are shared with TRBD1. Per germline, CDR1 MNHEY and CDR2 SVGEGT. J was trimmed by 5 bases and V by 5 bases; bases with no gene match: 11. The CDR3 consists of 16 residues. Here the CDR3 reads CASSGLRDRKNEKLFF. As DNA, the CDR3 is TGTGCCAGCAGTGGCCTACGGGACAGAAAGAATGAAAAACTGTTTTTT.

CDR3 region: CASGGGSGYEQYF. The DNA of the CDR3 is TGTGCCAGCGGGGGAGGGAGTGGCTACGAGCAGTACTTC. This rearrangement joins TRBV28 to TRBJ2-7; 7 bases match TRBD2. The CDR3 spans 13 residues. The germline V gene encodes CDR1 MDHEN and CDR2 SYDVKM. J gave up 3 bases and V 8 bases, and 7 bases lay outside the gene matches. Variable domain in full (rest from reference TRBV28 and TRBJ2-7): DVKVTQSSRYLVKRTGEKVFLECVQDMDHENMFWYRQDPGLGLRLIYFSYDVKMKEKGDIPEGYSVSREKKERFSLILESASTNQTSMYLCASGGGSGYEQYFGPGTRLTVT.

This rearrangement joins TRBV11-2 to TRBJ2-6; D might be TRBD1 (5 bases). The length of the CDR3 is 17 residues. Germline assignment: CDR1 SGHAT and CDR2 FQNNGV. Trimming left V 0 bases short and J 0 bases short, with 9 bases between. The CDR3 is CASSLEYRLSGANVLTF. As DNA, the CDR3 is TGTGCCAGCAGCTTAGAGTACAGGCTCTCTGGGGCCAACGTCCTGACTTTC.

The rearrangement links TRBV5-8 to TRBJ1-6; D gene uncertain. Trimming took 2 bases from V and 14 from J, leaving 5 bases between them. The germline V gene encodes CDR1 SGHTS and CDR2 YDEGEE. The CDR3 is made up of 10 amino acids. DNA of the CDR3: TGTGCCAGCAGCTTTGACACCCTCCACTTT. Its protein is CASSFDTLHF. The full variable domain, with the rest looked up from reference TRBV5-8 and TRBJ1-6, is EAGVTQSPTHLIKTRGQQATLRCSPISGHTSVYWYQQALGLGLQFLLWYDEGEERNRGNFPPRFSGRQFPNYSSELNVNALELEDSALYLCASSFDTLHFGNGTRLTVT.

The CDR3 protein is CASTHLLTGAYEQYF. For the CDR3, the DNA is TGTGCCAGCACTCATCTTCTGACAGGGGCCTACGAGCAGTACTTC. The chain couples TRBV6-5 to TRBJ2-7; TRBD1 agrees at 8 bases. With V trimmed by 7 bases and J by 2 bases, 10 bases remained unmatched. CDR1 is MNHEY and CDR2 is SVGAGI in the germline V gene. The CDR3 is 15 residues long.

The J gene is TRBJ2-1, the V gene TRBV19, with D perhaps TRBD2 (6 bases). CDR3 size: 17 residues. Germline values: CDR1 LNHDA, CDR2 SQIVND (reference sequence). V gave up 5 bases and J gave up 1 base, with 18 bases separating them. The CDR3 protein is CASSFRRAAGSYNEQFF. The CDR3, as DNA: TGTGCCAGTAGTTTCCGCCGGGCCGCGGGGTCCTACAATGAGCAGTTCTTC.

The rearrangement links TRBV20-1 to TRBJ2-7; TRBD2 matches 9 bases. Losses at the gene ends were 3 bases for V and 6 bases for J; bases not matched to a gene: 12. CDR3 length equals 15 residues. Germline assignment: CDR1 DFQATT and CDR2 SNEGSKA (reference sequence). CDR3: CSASSLSGSTGEQYF. For the CDR3, the DNA is TGCAGTGCTAGTAGTCTTAGCGGGAGTACGGGCGAGCAGTACTTC.

This chain connects TRBV6-2 or TRBV6-3 to TRBJ2-7, with TRBD1 matching over 12 bases. The germline V gene encodes CDR1 MNHEY and CDR2 SVGEGT. The CDR3 consists of 14 residues. The V segment lost 5 bases and the J segment 10 bases; nucleotides outside the gene matches: 9. DNA of the CDR3: TGTGCCAGCAGTCCCGACGGGACAGGGGGCGCACAGTACTTC. This codes for CASSPDGTGGAQYF.

This chain links TRBV28 with TRBJ2-5; 9 bases line up with TRBD1. This CDR3 is built from 14 residues. Germline CDR1 MDHEN, CDR2 SYDVKM. Germline trimming cut 7 bases from V and 4 bases from J; bases unmatched to any gene: 7. As DNA, the CDR3 is TGTGCCAGCACAGGACAGGGGAGGCGAGAGACCCAGTACTTC. This gives the protein CASTGQGRRETQYF.

In its sample, this clone was seen a few times. The chain joins TRBV23-1 to TRBJ1-5; D is unclear. Being an ORF, TRBV23-1 has a function that is uncertain. This CDR3 is built from 15 residues. V was clipped by 0 bases and J by 7 bases, with 13 bases between them. DNA of the CDR3: TGCGCCAGCAGTCAATCGGGAGGAGGGTTACAGCCCCAGCATTTT. This codes for CASSQSGGGLQPQHF.

This chain uses TRBV19 with TRBJ1-2, with D possibly TRBD1 on 6 matching bases. The V end lost 2 bases, the J end lost 4 bases, and 14 bases lay between the germline ends. Germline assignment: CDR1 LNHDA and CDR2 SQIVND (reference sequence). The CDR3 length is 15 residues. In nucleotides, the CDR3 is TGTGCCAGTAGTATATCCCGGACAGCGTTCTATGGCTACACCTTC. Encoded protein: CASSISRTAFYGYTF.

The rearrangement uses TRBV19 and TRBJ1-5; no definite D call. V was trimmed by 3 bases and J by 4 bases, leaving 16 bases between them. The CDR3 runs 16 residues. From germline, CDR1 is LNHDA and CDR2 SQIVND (reference sequence). CDR3: CASSIPSPRLNQPQHF. For the CDR3, the DNA is TGTGCCAGTAGTATCCCCTCCCCCCGGTTGAATCAGCCCCAGCATTTT.

The chain links TRBV24-1 to TRBJ2-5, with a tentative D call TRBD1 (5 bases). CDR1 KGHDR and CDR2 SFDVKD come from the germline V gene. V was trimmed by 4 bases and J by 1 base, leaving 6 bases between them. The CDR3 is made up of 13 amino acids. The CDR3 spells CATSEGLQETQYF. The CDR3 DNA reads TGTGCCACCAGTGAGGGGCTCCAAGAGACCCAGTACTTC.

The chain combines TRBV30 with TRBJ1-2; perhaps TRBD1 as D (6 bases). This CDR3 is 13 amino acids long. Trimming took off 6 bases at V and 4 bases at J, with 15 bases between the two ends. CDR1 GTSNPN and CDR2 SVGIG come from the germline V gene (reference sequence). The CDR3 nucleotides read TGTGCCTGTAAGAATGGACAGCTCTATGGCTACACCTTC. It codes for CACKNGQLYGYTF.

This sequence joins TRBV12-3 or TRBV12-4 and TRBJ2-7; D uncertain. V lost 3 bases and J 6 bases, leaving 12 bases between the germline ends. The CDR3 sequence is 13 residues long. The CDR3 is CASSLTVRREQYF. In DNA, the CDR3 is TGTGCCAGCAGTTTGACTGTGAGGCGCGAGCAGTACTTC.

This rearrangement joins TRBV28 to TRBJ2-3, with D maybe TRBD1 (5 bases). The V gene lost 9 bases and the J gene lost 8 bases, with 18 bases spanning the gap. CDR1 and CDR2 from the germline V gene are MDHEN and SYDVKM. CDR3 length: 13 amino acids. The CDR3 region has the DNA TGTGCCAGTACCCGCCAGGGTGCGAGTACGCAGTATTTT. Residues: CASTRQGASTQYF.

V is TRBV7-9 and J is TRBJ2-7, with 14 bases that match TRBD2. V was clipped by 1 base and J by 2 bases; unmatched bases: 10. Germline CDR1 reads SEHNR; CDR2 reads FQNEAQ (reference sequence). The CDR3 is 19 amino acids. The CDR3 protein is CASSLDHRTSGRPAYEQYF. DNA of the CDR3: TGTGCCAGCAGCTTAGACCACAGGACTAGCGGGAGGCCGGCCTACGAGCAGTACTTC.

This clone came up a few times. The chain couples TRBV11-2 to TRBJ2-2; D possibly corresponds to TRBD2 (5 bases). This CDR3 spans 15 amino acids. Germline lookup yields CDR1 SGHAT and CDR2 FQNNGV. The germline V and J ends were trimmed by 2 bases and 1 base, with 8 bases remaining between them. The CDR3 DNA reads as TGTGCCAGCAGCTTACGGAGGTTGAACACCGGGGAGCTGTTTTTT. Its protein is CASSLRRLNTGELFF. Full variable domain (outside the CDR3, taken from reference TRBV11-2 and TRBJ2-2): EAGVAQSPRYKIIEKRQSVAFWCNPISGHATLYWYQQILGQGPKLLIQFQNNGVVDDSQLPKDRFSAERLKGVDSTLKIQPAKLEDSAVYLCASSLRRLNTGELFFGEGSRLTVL.

The genes are TRBV19 and TRBJ2-7; 13 bases are a match to TRBD2. This CDR3 has 16 residues. The ends lost 2 bases at V and 6 bases at J; junction bases unmatched: 7. Germline values: CDR1 LNHDA, CDR2 SQIVND (reference sequence). CDR3 protein: CASSIRTSGSRVEQYF. The CDR3 DNA reads TGTGCCAGTAGTATACGGACTAGCGGGAGTAGGGTCGAGCAGTACTTC.

The genes are TRBV5-4 and TRBJ1-1, with TRBD1 as a possible D gene (5 bases). Between the trimmed V and J ends, which lost 4 bases and 1 base, there was a span of 14 bases. This CDR3 region has 15 residues. Per germline, CDR1 SGHNT and CDR2 YYREEE (reference sequence). DNA of the CDR3: TGTGCCAGCAGCCCCGGGGGGGGAAGGAACACTGAAGCTTTCTTT. It encodes CASSPGGGRNTEAFF.

This clone was recorded only once. This chain connects TRBV28 to TRBJ2-3; D is unclear. The CDR3 runs 13 residues. V gave up 6 bases and J gave up 6 bases, with 13 bases separating them. Germline assignment: CDR1 MDHEN and CDR2 SYDVKM. The CDR3 sequence: CASRRNSPDTQYF. The CDR3 DNA sequence: TGTGCCAGCAGACGGAACAGTCCTGATACGCAGTATTTT.

This sequence joins TRBV7-9 and TRBJ1-2, with 9 positions matching TRBD1. The CDR3 is 14 amino acids. CDR1 and CDR2 from the germline V gene are SEHNR and FQNEAQ (reference sequence). V gave up 7 bases and J gave up 2 bases; unmatched junction bases: 5. The CDR3 region is CASTGDRANYGYTF. The CDR3 nucleotides are TGTGCCAGCACCGGGGACAGGGCCAACTATGGCTACACCTTC.

The V gene is TRBV5-4, the J gene TRBJ1-1; 7 bases are a match to TRBD1. In germline, CDR1 is SGHNT, CDR2 YYREEE (reference sequence). J gave up 7 bases and V 2 bases, and 5 bases lay outside the gene matches. The CDR3 has 13 residues. The CDR3 sequence is CASSFKGGGEAFF. The CDR3 coding sequence is TGTGCCAGCAGCTTTAAAGGGGGCGGTGAAGCTTTCTTT.